This T cell receptor beta chain emerged from a study of T-cell reconstitution after alpha-beta-depleted transplantation in children. CDR1 and CDR2 from the germline V gene are KGHSH and LQKENI. V was trimmed by 3 bases and J by 3 bases, leaving 17 bases between them. The length of the CDR3 is 16 residues. This sample's TCRbeta library carried unique molecular identifier barcodes. MiXCR, applied by TCRdb to the PCR reads, yields one record per CDR3 protein. Of about 610,000 distinct CDR3 sequences listed, 8% to 11% are singletons. The rearrangement links TRBV18 to TRBJ1-1, with a possible D match to TRBD1 (5 bases). The sequence came from a human donor who donated a stem cell graft to a child with acute myeloid leukemia. The input for sequencing was PBMCs from the stem cell graft donor, taken from the stem cell graft. The CDR3 reads CASSPTYQGAHTEAFF. In DNA, the CDR3 is TGTGCCAGCTCACCTACTTATCAGGGAGCGCACACTGAAGCTTTCTTT.